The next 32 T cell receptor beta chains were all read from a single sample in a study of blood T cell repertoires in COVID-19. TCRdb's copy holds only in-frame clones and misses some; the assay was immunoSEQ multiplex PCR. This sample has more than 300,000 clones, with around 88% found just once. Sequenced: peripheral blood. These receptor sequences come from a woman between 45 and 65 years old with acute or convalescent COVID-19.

CDR3 coding DNA: TGTGCCAGCAGCCAGGGGGCAGCCCAGCGTTACGAGCAGTACTTC. Translation gives CASSQGAAQRYEQYF. V is TRBV11-3 and J is TRBJ2-7; 8 bases fit TRBD1. There are 15 residues in the CDR3. The V and J ends lost 5 bases and 4 bases, in that order; junction bases with no gene match: 10. Germline V gives CDR1 SGHNT, CDR2 YENEEA.

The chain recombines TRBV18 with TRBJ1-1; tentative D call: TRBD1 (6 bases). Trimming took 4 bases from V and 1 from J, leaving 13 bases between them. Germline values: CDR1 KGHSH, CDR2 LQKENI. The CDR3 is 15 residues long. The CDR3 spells CASSLQGPENTEAFF. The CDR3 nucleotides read TGTGCCAGCTCACTACAGGGTCCGGAGAACACTGAAGCTTTCTTT.

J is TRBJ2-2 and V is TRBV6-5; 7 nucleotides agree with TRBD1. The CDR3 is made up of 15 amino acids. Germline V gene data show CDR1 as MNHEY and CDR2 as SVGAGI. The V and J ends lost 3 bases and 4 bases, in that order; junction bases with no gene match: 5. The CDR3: CASSYHRGGTGELFF. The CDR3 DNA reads TGTGCCAGCAGTTATCACAGGGGCGGCACCGGGGAGCTGTTTTTT.

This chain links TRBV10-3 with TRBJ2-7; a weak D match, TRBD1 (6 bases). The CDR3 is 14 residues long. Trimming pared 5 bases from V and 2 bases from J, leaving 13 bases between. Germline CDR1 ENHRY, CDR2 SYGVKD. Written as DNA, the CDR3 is TGTGCCATCAGTCCCGGGACACAACCCTACGAGCAGTACTTC. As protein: CAISPGTQPYEQYF.

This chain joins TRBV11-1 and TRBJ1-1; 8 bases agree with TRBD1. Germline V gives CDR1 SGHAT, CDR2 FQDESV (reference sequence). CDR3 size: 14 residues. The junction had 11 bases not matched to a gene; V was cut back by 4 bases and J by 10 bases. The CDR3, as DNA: TGTGCCAGCAGCTCAATAGGGGGGACAGGCCCAGCTTTCTTT. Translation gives CASSSIGGTGPAFF.

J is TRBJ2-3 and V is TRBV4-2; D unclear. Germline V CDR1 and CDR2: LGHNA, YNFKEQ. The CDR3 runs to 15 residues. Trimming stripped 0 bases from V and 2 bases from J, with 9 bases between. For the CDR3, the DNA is TGTGCCAGCAGCCAAGATCCGAGAACCACAGATACGCAGTATTTT. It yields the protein CASSQDPRTTDTQYF.

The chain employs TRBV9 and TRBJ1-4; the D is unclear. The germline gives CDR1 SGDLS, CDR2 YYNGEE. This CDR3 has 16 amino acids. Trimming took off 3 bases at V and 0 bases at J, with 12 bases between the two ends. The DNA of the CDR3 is TGTGCCAGCAGCGGTACAAAAGGAGCAACTAATGAAAAACTGTTTTTT. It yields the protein CASSGTKGATNEKLFF.

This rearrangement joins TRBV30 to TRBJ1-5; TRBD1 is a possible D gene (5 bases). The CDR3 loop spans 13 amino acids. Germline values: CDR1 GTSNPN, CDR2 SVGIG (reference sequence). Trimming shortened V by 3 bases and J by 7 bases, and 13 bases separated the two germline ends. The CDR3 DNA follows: TGTGCCTGGAGCATATGGGGGGGACAGCCCCAGCATTTT. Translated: CAWSIWGGQPQHF.

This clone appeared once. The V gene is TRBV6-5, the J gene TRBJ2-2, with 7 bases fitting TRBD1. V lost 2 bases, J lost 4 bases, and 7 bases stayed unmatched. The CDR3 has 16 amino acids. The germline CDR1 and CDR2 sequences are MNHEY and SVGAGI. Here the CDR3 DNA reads TGTGCCAGCAGTTACCCCCCAGGGGGTGCCACCGGGGAGCTGTTTTTT. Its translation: CASSYPPGGATGELFF.

CDR3: CASSFWDRDNSPLHF. CDR3 coding DNA: TGTGCCAGCAGTTTCTGGGACAGGGATAATTCACCCCTCCACTTT. J is TRBJ1-6 and V is TRBV28; 9 nucleotides line up with TRBD1. J was trimmed by 5 bases and V by 3 bases; bases with no gene match: 2. The germline V gene encodes CDR1 MDHEN and CDR2 SYDVKM. The CDR3 spans 15 residues.

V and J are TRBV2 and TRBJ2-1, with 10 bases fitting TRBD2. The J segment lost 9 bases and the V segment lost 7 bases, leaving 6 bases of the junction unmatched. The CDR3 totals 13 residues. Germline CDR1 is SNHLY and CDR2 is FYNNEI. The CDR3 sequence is CASKASGSSEQFF. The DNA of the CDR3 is TGTGCCAGCAAGGCTAGCGGGAGTAGTGAGCAGTTCTTC.

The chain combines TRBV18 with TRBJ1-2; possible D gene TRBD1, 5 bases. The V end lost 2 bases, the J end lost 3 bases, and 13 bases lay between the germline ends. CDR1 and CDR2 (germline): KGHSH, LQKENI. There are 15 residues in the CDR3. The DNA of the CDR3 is TGTGCCAGCTCACCAAACAGGAGGGCGGACTATGGCTACACCTTC. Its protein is CASSPNRRADYGYTF.

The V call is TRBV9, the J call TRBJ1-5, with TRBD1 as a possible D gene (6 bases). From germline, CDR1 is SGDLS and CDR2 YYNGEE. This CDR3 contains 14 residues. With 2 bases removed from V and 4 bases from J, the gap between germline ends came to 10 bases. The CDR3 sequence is CASSVAGENQPQHF. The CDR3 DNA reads TGTGCCAGCAGCGTTGCAGGGGAGAATCAGCCCCAGCATTTT.

The CDR3 is CASSRDNTEAFF. In DNA form, the CDR3 reads TGTGCCAGTAGTCGGGATAACACTGAAGCTTTCTTT. V usage is TRBV19 and J usage is TRBJ1-1; no clear D. The germline CDR1 and CDR2 sequences are LNHDA and SQIVND (reference sequence). The CDR3 runs 12 residues. V lost 5 bases to trimming and J lost 2 bases, with 6 bases between them.

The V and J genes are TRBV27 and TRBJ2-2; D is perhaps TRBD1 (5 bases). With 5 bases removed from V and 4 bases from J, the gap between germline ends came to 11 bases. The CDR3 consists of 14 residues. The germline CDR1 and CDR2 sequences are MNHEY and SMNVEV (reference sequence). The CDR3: CASSTTVFTGELFF. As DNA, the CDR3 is TGTGCCAGCAGTACGACAGTCTTCACCGGGGAGCTGTTTTTT.

CDR3: CASSPNSGQGNSPLHF. The CDR3 DNA reads TGTGCCAGCTCACCTAATAGCGGACAGGGAAATTCACCCCTCCACTTT. The chain recombines TRBV18 with TRBJ1-6, with TRBD1 identical over 8 bases. Germline V CDR1 and CDR2: KGHSH, LQKENI. The CDR3 contains 16 residues. V gave up 3 bases and J gave up 7 bases; unmatched junction bases: 8.

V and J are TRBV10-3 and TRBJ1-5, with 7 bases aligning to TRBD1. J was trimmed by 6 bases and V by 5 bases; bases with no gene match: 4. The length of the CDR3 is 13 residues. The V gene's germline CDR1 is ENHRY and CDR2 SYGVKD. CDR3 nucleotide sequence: TGTGCCATCAGTACAGGGGTAGTTCAGCCCCAGCATTTT. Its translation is CAISTGVVQPQHF.

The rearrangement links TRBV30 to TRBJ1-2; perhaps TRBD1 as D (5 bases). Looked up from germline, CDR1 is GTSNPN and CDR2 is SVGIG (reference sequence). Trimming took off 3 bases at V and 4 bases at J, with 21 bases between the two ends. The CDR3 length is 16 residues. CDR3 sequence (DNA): TGTGCCTGGAGCGAGAAGGGATGGGGCCCTGCCTATGGCTACACCTTC. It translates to CAWSEKGWGPAYGYTF.

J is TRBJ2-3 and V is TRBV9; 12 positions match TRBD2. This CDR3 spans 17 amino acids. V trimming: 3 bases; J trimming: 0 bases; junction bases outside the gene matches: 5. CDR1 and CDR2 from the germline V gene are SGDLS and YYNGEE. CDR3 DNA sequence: TGTGCCAGCAGCGCAATCGGACTAGCGGGGAGCACAGATACGCAGTATTTT. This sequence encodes CASSAIGLAGSTDTQYF.

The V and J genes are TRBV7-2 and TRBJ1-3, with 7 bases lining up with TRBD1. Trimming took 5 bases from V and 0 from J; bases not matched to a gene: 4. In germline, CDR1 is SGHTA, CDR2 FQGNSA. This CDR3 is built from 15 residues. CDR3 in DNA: TGTGCCAGCAGCACAGACAGGGCCTCTGGAAACACCATATATTTT. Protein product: CASSTDRASGNTIYF.

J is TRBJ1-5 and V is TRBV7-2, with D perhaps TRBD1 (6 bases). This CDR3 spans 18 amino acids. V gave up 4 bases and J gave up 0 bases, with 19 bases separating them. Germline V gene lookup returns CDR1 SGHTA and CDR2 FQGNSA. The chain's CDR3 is CASSSTGQNTDSNQPQHF. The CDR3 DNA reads TGTGCCAGCAGCTCCACCGGACAGAATACTGATAGCAATCAGCCCCAGCATTTT.

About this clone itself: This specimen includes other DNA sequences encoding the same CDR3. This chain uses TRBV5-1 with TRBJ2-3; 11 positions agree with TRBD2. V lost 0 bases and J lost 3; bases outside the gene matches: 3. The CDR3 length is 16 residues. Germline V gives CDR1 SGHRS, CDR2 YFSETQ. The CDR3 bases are TGCGCCAGCAGCTTGGTGGCTAGCGGGAGGACAGATACGCAGTATTTT. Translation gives CASSLVASGRTDTQYF.

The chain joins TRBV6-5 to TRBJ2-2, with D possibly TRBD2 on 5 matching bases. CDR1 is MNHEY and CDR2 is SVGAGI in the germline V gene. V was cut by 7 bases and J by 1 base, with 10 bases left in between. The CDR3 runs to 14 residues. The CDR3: CASTSRENTGELFF. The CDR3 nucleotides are TGTGCCAGCACCTCACGGGAGAACACCGGGGAGCTGTTTTTT.

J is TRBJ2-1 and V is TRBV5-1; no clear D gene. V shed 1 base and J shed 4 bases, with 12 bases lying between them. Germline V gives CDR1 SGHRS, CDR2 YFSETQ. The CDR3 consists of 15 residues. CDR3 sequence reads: CASSLQATGYNEQFF. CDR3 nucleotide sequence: TGCGCCAGCAGCTTGCAAGCGACCGGGTACAATGAGCAGTTCTTC.

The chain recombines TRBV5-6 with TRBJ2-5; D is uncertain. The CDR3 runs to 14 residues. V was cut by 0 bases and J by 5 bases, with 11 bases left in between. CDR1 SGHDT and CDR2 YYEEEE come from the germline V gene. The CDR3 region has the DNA TGTGCCAGCAGCTTGGTTACCCCCGGGGAGACCCAGTACTTC. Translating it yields CASSLVTPGETQYF.

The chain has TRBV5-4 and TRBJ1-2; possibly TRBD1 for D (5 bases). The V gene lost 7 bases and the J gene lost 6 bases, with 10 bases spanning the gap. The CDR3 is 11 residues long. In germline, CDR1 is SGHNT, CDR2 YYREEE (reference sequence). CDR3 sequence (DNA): TGTGCCAGCCAGGACACTGATGGCTACACCTTC. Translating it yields CASQDTDGYTF.

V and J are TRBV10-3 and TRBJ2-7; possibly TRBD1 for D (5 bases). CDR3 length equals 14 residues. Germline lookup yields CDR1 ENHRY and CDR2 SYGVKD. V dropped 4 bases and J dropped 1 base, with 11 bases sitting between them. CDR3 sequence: CAISGGSVSYEQYF. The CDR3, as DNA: TGTGCCATCAGTGGGGGCAGCGTGTCCTACGAGCAGTACTTC.

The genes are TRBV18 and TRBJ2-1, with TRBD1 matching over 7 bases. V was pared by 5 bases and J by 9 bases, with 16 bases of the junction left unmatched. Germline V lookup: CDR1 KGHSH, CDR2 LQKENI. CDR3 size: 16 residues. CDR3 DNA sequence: TGTGCCAGCTCATCGTCGACAGGGAACGCCGTAGGTGAGCAGTTCTTC. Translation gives CASSSSTGNAVGEQFF.

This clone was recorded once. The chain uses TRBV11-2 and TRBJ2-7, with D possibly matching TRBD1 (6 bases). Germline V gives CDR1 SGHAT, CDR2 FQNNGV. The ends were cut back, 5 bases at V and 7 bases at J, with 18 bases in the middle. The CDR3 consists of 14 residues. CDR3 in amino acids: CASSPGADLREQYF. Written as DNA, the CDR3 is TGTGCCAGCAGCCCAGGGGCAGACCTTCGGGAGCAGTACTTC.

CDR3 DNA: TGTGCCAGCAGTTTTGCAGGGGGCTTAGGCGAGCAGTACTTC. Amino acids: CASSFAGGLGEQYF. V is TRBV28 and J is TRBJ2-7, with TRBD1 matching 8 bases. The junction had 7 bases not matched to a gene; V was cut back by 3 bases and J by 6 bases. In germline, CDR1 is MDHEN, CDR2 SYDVKM. The CDR3 totals 14 residues.

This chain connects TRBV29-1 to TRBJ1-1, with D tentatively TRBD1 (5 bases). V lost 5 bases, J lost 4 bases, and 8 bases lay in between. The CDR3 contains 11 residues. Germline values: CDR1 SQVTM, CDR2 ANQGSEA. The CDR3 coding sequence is TGCAGCGTTCACAGGAGCACTGAAGCTTTCTTT. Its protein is CSVHRSTEAFF.

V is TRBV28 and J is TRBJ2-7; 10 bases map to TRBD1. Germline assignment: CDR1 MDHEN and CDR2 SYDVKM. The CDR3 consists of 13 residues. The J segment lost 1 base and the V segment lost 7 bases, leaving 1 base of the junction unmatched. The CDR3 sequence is CASMGQGSYEQYF. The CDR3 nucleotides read TGTGCCAGCATGGGACAGGGGTCCTACGAGCAGTACTTC. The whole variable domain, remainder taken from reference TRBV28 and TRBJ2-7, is DVKVTQSSRYLVKRTGEKVFLECVQDMDHENMFWYRQDPGLGLRLIYFSYDVKMKEKGDIPEGYSVSREKKERFSLILESASTNQTSMYLCASMGQGSYEQYFGPGTRLTVT.